This TCR beta chain emerged from a study of CD8 T cells in ankylosing spondylitis. Study observations and caveats: Roughly 8 highly homologous variants made up a TCR beta motif, and this motif appeared characteristic of ankylosing spondylitis blood. From matched ankylosing spondylitis synovial fluid, disease-linked clones were reportedly recovered at significantly enriched levels. With a CD8+ phenotype, disease-linked clones were relatively rare in peripheral blood.

The sample holds many counts of this clonotype. Its antigen is not known. The TCR beta libraries were generated through quantitative 5'-RACE incorporating molecular barcodes. A single record per CDR3 protein comes from TCRdb applying MiXCR to the 5' RACE reads. The sample includes hundreds of thousands of distinct CDR3 sequences, 20% to 30% of them seen just once. Trimming removed 5 bases at V and 4 bases at J, with 5 bases between. This CDR3 contains 11 residues. Sequenced sample: blood, either unsorted or a sorted T cell fraction (not recorded which). The sequence came from a male donor with ankylosing spondylitis or in good health (not recorded which). The chain is built from TRBV12-3 or TRBV12-4 and TRBJ1-1; no definite D call. The DNA of the CDR3 is TGTGCCAGCAGTGGTGTCACTGAAGCTTTCTTT. Protein: CASSGVTEAFF.